One sample yielded the 30 T cell receptor beta chains listed below, sequenced in a study of blood T cell repertoires in COVID-19. Assay used: immunoSEQ multiplex PCR; TCRdb lists only in-frame clones, some missing. The repertoire consists of about 250,000 clones, with 80% to 90% occurring once and the leading ten covering over 3%. Sequencing input: PBMCs or T cells enriched from blood (not recorded which). These receptor sequences come from a woman aged 40 to 50 who had been exposed to COVID-19.

The chain employs TRBV24-1 and TRBJ2-3, with D maybe TRBD2 (6 bases). From germline, CDR1 is KGHDR and CDR2 SFDVKD. There are 15 residues in the CDR3. Trimming took off 3 bases at V and 4 bases at J, with 13 bases between the two ends. Here the CDR3 reads CATSDTGVVADTQYF. In DNA, the CDR3 is TGTGCCACCAGTGATACGGGAGTAGTGGCAGATACGCAGTATTTT.

V usage is TRBV6-2 or TRBV6-3 and J usage is TRBJ1-2; D may be TRBD1 (5 bases). Germline CDR1 is MNHEY and CDR2 is SVGEGT. This CDR3 has 14 amino acids. V gave up 4 bases and J gave up 0 bases, with 9 bases separating them. The CDR3 region has the DNA TGTGCCAGCAGTTTCCCGGGGGCTAACTATGGCTACACCTTC. Encoded protein: CASSFPGANYGYTF.

The chain links TRBV7-9 to TRBJ1-1; D not resolved. CDR3 size: 14 residues. The ends were cut back, 3 bases at V and 1 base at J, with 9 bases in the middle. Germline CDR1 reads SEHNR; CDR2 reads FQNEAQ (reference sequence). CDR3 sequence reads: CASSLYSPNTEAFF. The DNA for the CDR3 is TGTGCCAGCAGCTTGTACAGCCCGAACACTGAAGCTTTCTTT.

The genes are TRBV3-1 (or the pseudogene TRBV3-2) and TRBJ2-5; 9 bases map to TRBD1. CDR1 is LGHDT, CDR2 YNNKEL, per germline (reference sequence). J lost 2 bases, V lost 0 bases, and 4 bases had no gene match. The CDR3 length is 16 residues. The CDR3 DNA reads TGTGCCAGCAGCCAAGACTCCGGGACAGGGCAAGAGACCCAGTACTTC. Amino acid sequence: CASSQDSGTGQETQYF.

This chain joins TRBV28 and TRBJ2-1, with TRBD2 identical over 10 bases. Germline V gene data show CDR1 as MDHEN and CDR2 as SYDVKM. V lost 4 bases to trimming and J lost 10 bases; unmatched junction nucleotides: 13. The CDR3 contains 16 residues. The CDR3 coding sequence is TGTGCCAGCAGTTGGAATCGACTAGCGGGCACGGGGGAGCAGTTCTTC. This translates into CASSWNRLAGTGEQFF.

This CDR3 is CATKTGLSTDTQYF. The CDR3 DNA follows: TGTGCCACCAAGACAGGGCTAAGCACAGATACGCAGTATTTT. The rearrangement links TRBV27 to TRBJ2-3, with 7 bases that match TRBD1. The CDR3 extends over 14 amino acids. The trim removed 10 bases at V and 0 bases at J, leaving 7 bases unmatched. Germline CDR1 reads MNHEY; CDR2 reads SMNVEV (reference sequence).

This clone is a singleton in its sample. CDR3 nucleotides: TGTGCCATCAGTGAGTCAGGGGGGGCTGGGGAGACCCAGTACTTC. Its translation: CAISESGGAGETQYF. V and J are TRBV10-3 and TRBJ2-5; TRBD2 is a possible D gene (7 bases). CDR3 size: 15 residues. Germline loops: CDR1 ENHRY, CDR2 SYGVKD. Trimming stripped 0 bases from V and 5 bases from J, with 13 bases between.

The V call is TRBV9, the J call TRBJ1-1; D is undetermined. V gave up 0 bases and J gave up 1 base, with 4 bases separating them. The CDR3 runs to 13 residues. CDR1 and CDR2 (germline): SGDLS, YYNGEE. CDR3 bases: TGTGCCAGCAGCGTAGTGGCGAACACTGAAGCTTTCTTT. It translates to CASSVVANTEAFF. Supplemented by reference TRBV9 and TRBJ1-1, the full variable domain reads DSGVTQTPKHLITATGQRVTLRCSPRSGDLSVYWYQQSLDQGLQFLIQYYNGEERAKGNILERFSAQQFPDLHSELNLSSLELGDSALYFCASSVVANTEAFFGQGTRLTVV.

The chain couples TRBV28 to TRBJ1-1; D ambiguous. Germline V gene sequence: CDR1 MDHEN, CDR2 SYDVKM. CDR3 length: 14 amino acids. Trimming removed 3 bases at V and 6 bases at J, with 14 bases between. The CDR3 loop is CASSFNVLVAEAFF. As DNA, the CDR3 is TGTGCCAGCAGTTTTAACGTCCTGGTAGCTGAAGCTTTCTTT.

This chain joins TRBV7-8 and TRBJ1-4, with 11 bases identical to TRBD1. This CDR3 has 15 residues. The V gene end was trimmed by 5 bases and the J gene end by 5 bases; junction bases not matched to a gene: 4. Germline V CDR1 and CDR2: SGHVS, FQNEAQ. The CDR3, as DNA: TGTGCCAGCAGCCGAGGACAGGGGGCCAATGAAAAACTGTTTTTT. This encodes CASSRGQGANEKLFF.

This chain joins TRBV7-8 and TRBJ2-7; D is perhaps TRBD2 (7 bases). Germline V lookup: CDR1 SGHVS, CDR2 FQNEAQ. Trimming shortened V by 5 bases and J by 5 bases, and 19 bases separated the two germline ends. The length of the CDR3 is 15 residues. Here the CDR3 reads CASSLGSRGGNEQYF. The CDR3 nucleotides read TGTGCCAGCAGCCTAGGGTCTAGGGGGGGAAACGAGCAGTACTTC.

Of note for this clone: At one of its ends the junction is not consistent with the germline gene, which may arise from a read error. In nucleotides, the CDR3 is TGTGCCAGCAGTCCACCTACCCCAGGGGCGGGAGTCGCCGGGGAGCTGTTTTTT. Translating gives CASSPPTPGAGVAGELFF. This rearrangement joins TRBV5-1 to TRBJ2-2; D may be TRBD2 (7 bases). Germline V lookup: CDR1 SGHRS, CDR2 YFSETQ. This CDR3 contains 18 residues.

The chain links TRBV11-3 to TRBJ2-3; the match to TRBD2 covers 11 bases. CDR1 is SGHNT and CDR2 is YENEEA in the germline V gene. J lost 2 bases, V lost 3 bases, and 4 bases had no gene match. CDR3 length: 16 residues. The CDR3 DNA is TGTGCCAGCAGCTTGGGGACTAGCGGTTTCACAGATACGCAGTATTTT. This encodes CASSLGTSGFTDTQYF.

The chain has TRBV9 and TRBJ1-1, with a possible D match to TRBD1 (5 bases). Germline CDR1 and CDR2: SGDLS and YYNGEE. The CDR3 covers 14 residues. V was cut by 0 bases and J by 2 bases, with 8 bases left in between. CDR3 amino acids: CASSVGRGNTEAFF. CDR3 nucleotide sequence: TGTGCCAGCAGCGTAGGGAGGGGCAACACTGAAGCTTTCTTT.

The rearrangement uses TRBV29-1 and TRBJ2-1, with a tentative D call TRBD2 (7 bases). The CDR3 sequence is 14 residues long. Germline V gives CDR1 SQVTM, CDR2 ANQGSEA. Trimming shortened V by 6 bases and J by 7 bases, and 19 bases separated the two germline ends. The CDR3 here is CSVGRGAPWNEQFF. The DNA for the CDR3 is TGCAGCGTGGGACGGGGGGCCCCATGGAATGAGCAGTTCTTC.

The V gene is TRBV5-4, the J gene TRBJ2-5, with 8 bases identical to TRBD1. This CDR3 is 14 amino acids long. Germline V gene data show CDR1 as SGHNT and CDR2 as YYREEE (reference sequence). Losses at the gene ends were 4 bases for V and 2 bases for J; bases not matched to a gene: 4. CDR3 coding DNA: TGTGCCAGCAGCGGAGGGACAGGTCAAGAGACCCAGTACTTC. Protein: CASSGGTGQETQYF.

The chain is built from TRBV5-1 and TRBJ1-2, with 7 bases matching TRBD1. This CDR3 spans 14 amino acids. Germline CDR1 and CDR2: SGHRS and YFSETQ. Unmatched junction bases numbered 7, after V lost 4 bases and J lost 4 bases. CDR3 loop: CASSINTGVYGYTF. The CDR3 DNA reads as TGCGCCAGCAGCATCAATACAGGGGTCTATGGCTACACCTTC.

The chain uses TRBV12-3 or TRBV12-4 and TRBJ2-7; 7 nucleotides agree with TRBD2. J was trimmed by 6 bases and V by 7 bases; bases with no gene match: 3. The CDR3 consists of 11 residues. CDR3 in amino acids: CASTSGGEQYF. In DNA form, the CDR3 reads TGTGCCAGCACCTCGGGGGGCGAGCAGTACTTC.

The DNA of the CDR3 is TGTGCAAGTCGCGCTAGACAGGGAGTGTTAACTGGGGCCAACGTCCTGACTTTC. Amino acids: CASRARQGVLTGANVLTF. The V call is TRBV12-2, the J call TRBJ2-6; TRBD1 is taken as the D call from the table, unchecked against the DNA. TRBV12-2 is tagged as a pseudogene. CDR3 length equals 18 residues.

The chain combines TRBV7-8 with TRBJ1-1; D is unresolved. CDR3 size: 15 residues. The V end was cut by 5 bases, the J end by 1 base, with 14 bases between. CDR1 is SGHVS, CDR2 FQNEAQ, per germline. CDR3 residues: CASSPTRVANTEAFF. The CDR3 DNA reads as TGTGCCAGCAGCCCAACTCGGGTGGCGAACACTGAAGCTTTCTTT.

V usage is TRBV5-4 and J usage is TRBJ2-2, with TRBD1 matching over 7 bases. V lost 2 bases to trimming and J lost 2 bases; unmatched junction nucleotides: 12. Germline V gene data show CDR1 as SGHNT and CDR2 as YYREEE (reference sequence). The CDR3 runs to 18 residues. CDR3 amino acids: CASSLVGQAKFNTGELFF. Written as DNA, the CDR3 is TGTGCCAGCAGCTTAGTTGGACAGGCGAAGTTTAACACCGGGGAGCTGTTTTTT.

The chain combines TRBV19 with TRBJ2-2; D is ambiguous. The CDR3 has 15 amino acids. CDR1 LNHDA and CDR2 SQIVND come from the germline V gene (reference sequence). V lost 6 bases, J lost 1 base, and 12 bases lay in between. The CDR3 DNA sequence: TGTGCCAGTAGCTCAGTGACGGGGAACACCGGGGAGCTGTTTTTT. It codes for CASSSVTGNTGELFF.

The chain couples TRBV11-2 to TRBJ2-5; 8 nucleotides agree with TRBD2. The CDR3 is made up of 15 amino acids. V dropped 6 bases and J dropped 6; count of bases not matched to a gene: 12. The germline V gene encodes CDR1 SGHAT and CDR2 FQNNGV. The CDR3 region has the DNA TGTGCCAGCAGGTACGACGGGGGGGCGGGAAAGACCCAGTACTTC. Its translation is CASRYDGGAGKTQYF.

V usage is TRBV4-1 and J usage is TRBJ2-7; 7 bases are a match to TRBD2. The CDR3 is made up of 18 amino acids. Trimming took 1 base from V and 3 from J; bases not matched to a gene: 15. Germline V CDR1 and CDR2: MGHRA, YSYEKL. DNA of the CDR3: TGCGCCAGCAGCCAAGGGGAGGGGTCGAAGGGATTGGGCTACGAGCAGTACTTC. Translating it yields CASSQGEGSKGLGYEQYF.

The V and J genes are TRBV18 and TRBJ1-4; D is unclear. V lost 0 bases, J lost 5 bases, and 7 bases lay in between. In germline, CDR1 is KGHSH, CDR2 LQKENI. This CDR3 is 14 amino acids long. The CDR3 DNA is TGTGCCAGCTCACCACCTTGGGAGAATGAAAAACTGTTTTTT. Translating it yields CASSPPWENEKLFF.

The CDR3 DNA sequence: TGTGCCAGCAATCCGGACACCTATGGCTACACCTTC. Amino acids: CASNPDTYGYTF. The chain has TRBV2 and TRBJ1-2; D possibly corresponds to TRBD1 (5 bases). V lost 7 bases to trimming and J lost 4 bases, with 10 bases between them. From germline, CDR1 is SNHLY and CDR2 FYNNEI. This CDR3 contains 12 residues.

The V and J genes are TRBV9 and TRBJ2-5, with unresolved D. CDR3 length: 14 residues. Germline V CDR1 and CDR2: SGDLS, YYNGEE. Trimming removed 4 bases at V and 2 bases at J, with 12 bases between. CDR3 residues: CASSLRQTQETQYF. The CDR3 DNA is TGTGCCAGCAGCCTAAGACAAACTCAAGAGACCCAGTACTTC.

The chain links TRBV28 to TRBJ2-1; no firm D call. Germline V gene lookup returns CDR1 MDHEN and CDR2 SYDVKM. The length of the CDR3 is 11 residues. Trimming left V 7 bases short and J 6 bases short, with 7 bases between. The CDR3 reads CASIYSNEQFF. Here the CDR3 DNA reads TGTGCCAGCATCTACTCCAATGAGCAGTTCTTC.

V usage is TRBV6-1 and J usage is TRBJ1-5, with 10 bases that match TRBD1. Germline CDR1 MNHNS, CDR2 SASEGT. V lost 3 bases and J lost 0; bases outside the gene matches: 8. The CDR3 runs 18 residues. The chain's CDR3 is CASSDLGTGAYSNQPQHF. CDR3 DNA sequence: TGTGCCAGCAGTGACCTCGGGACAGGGGCGTATAGCAATCAGCCCCAGCATTTT.

This clone has more than one count but fewer than ten. The genes are TRBV9 and TRBJ2-2; weak D call: TRBD2 (5 bases). Germline CDR1 reads SGDLS; CDR2 reads YYNGEE. V dropped 3 bases and J dropped 8 bases, with 11 bases sitting between them. This CDR3 spans 13 amino acids. CDR3 in amino acids: CASSGGLSGELFF. The CDR3 bases are TGTGCCAGCAGCGGCGGGCTTTCGGGGGAGCTGTTTTTT. Based on the CDR3 plus reference TRBV9 and TRBJ2-2, the full variable domain is DSGVTQTPKHLITATGQRVTLRCSPRSGDLSVYWYQQSLDQGLQFLIQYYNGEERAKGNILERFSAQQFPDLHSELNLSSLELGDSALYFCASSGGLSGELFFGEGSRLTVL.